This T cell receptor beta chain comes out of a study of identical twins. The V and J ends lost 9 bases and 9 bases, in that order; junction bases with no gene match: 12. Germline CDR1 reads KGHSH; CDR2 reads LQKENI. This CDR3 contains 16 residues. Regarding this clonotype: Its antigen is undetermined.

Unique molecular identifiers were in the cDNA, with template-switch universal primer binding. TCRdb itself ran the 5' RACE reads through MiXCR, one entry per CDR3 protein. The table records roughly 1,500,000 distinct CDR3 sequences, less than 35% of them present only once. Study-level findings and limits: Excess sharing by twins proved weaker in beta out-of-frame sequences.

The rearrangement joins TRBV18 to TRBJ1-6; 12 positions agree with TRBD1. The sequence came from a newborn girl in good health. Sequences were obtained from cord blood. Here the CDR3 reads CASSPGQGAFTSPLHF. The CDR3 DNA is TGTGCCAGTTCTCCGGGACAGGGGGCGTTCACTTCACCCCTCCACTTT.